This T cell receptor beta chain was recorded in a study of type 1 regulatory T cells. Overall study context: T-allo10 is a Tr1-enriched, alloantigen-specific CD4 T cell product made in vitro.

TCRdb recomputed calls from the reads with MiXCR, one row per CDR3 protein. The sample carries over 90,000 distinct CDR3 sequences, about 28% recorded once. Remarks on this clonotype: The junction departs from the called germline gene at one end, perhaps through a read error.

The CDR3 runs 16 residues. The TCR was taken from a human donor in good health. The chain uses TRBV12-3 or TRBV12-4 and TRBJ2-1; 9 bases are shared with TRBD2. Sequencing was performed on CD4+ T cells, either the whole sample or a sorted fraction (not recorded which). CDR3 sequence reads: CASIKTPGLAYSEQFF. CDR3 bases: TGTGCCAGCATTAAAACCCCGGGACTAGCCTACAGTGAGCAGTTCTTC.